This T cell receptor (beta chain) was sequenced for a study of blood T cell repertoires in COVID-19 (dated by TCRdb to 2018 to 2020). Background on the whole study: The collaborator samples originated in the United States, Italy and Spain and spanned the acute and convalescent phases of COVID-19. The material from the prospective study consisted of cDNA or gDNA derived from T cells, B-cell-depleted T cells, or PBMCs. Subjects who had been exposed to COVID-19, were actively infected with it, or had recovered from it provided the deeply sampled blood TCRbeta repertoires that made up the dataset. The repertoires were released in a freely available public database meant as a resource for research on the immune response to SARS-CoV-2. The samples were drawn from the first 160 participants of the ongoing ImmuneRACE study and from roughly 1,300 subjects provided by 6 global collaborators. A de-identified subject ID, COVID-19 status, age in years and sex were almost always included in the sample metadata. HLA class I and class II types, where available, came from metadata supplied by the sample provider rather than from assay-based typing.

TCRbeta CDR3 regions were amplified from genomic DNA by means of the immunoSEQ Assay, a bias-controlled multiplex PCR. As for the authors' bioinformatics: The number of nucleated cells in each sample was estimated from the amplification of reference gene primers within the assay. To quantify the absolute abundance of each unique TCRbeta CDR3 rearrangement, sequence reads were collapsed and filtered. For each sample, productive Simpson clonality was calculated as the square root of Simpson's diversity index across productive rearrangements. The clones in this table, taken by TCRdb from immuneACCESS, are in-frame only. Not every clone is retained; where verified, under half of the shortfall comes from an unresolved V gene, and the cause of the rest is unknown. V, J and clone size reflect that table, while D and trimming were determined from the DNA. The sample records around 250,000 clones, about 88% of which are singletons. About 1.5% of the sample is taken by the ten largest.

With respect to this clone: No cognate antigen has been identified for it. No per-base quality is available; no much larger clone lies one base away.

The cysteine opens and the phenylalanine closes a CDR3 of 16 amino acids. This entry keeps only the CDR3 DNA: 48 bases, framed from base 1. CDR1 and CDR2, looked up from the germline V gene, are ENHRY and SYGVKD. Trimming accounts for 4 bases at V and 9 bases at J, while the number of junction bases matched to no gene is 8. Results and caveats for the whole study, not just this receptor: The quantity of clinical and demographic metadata differed by source and by participant and was supplied without curation.

Participants in the prospective study were aged roughly 18 to 100 years, lived in 24 United States geographic areas, and enrolled through a virtual design. In the prospective study, participants were assigned to cohorts based on the clinical history participants reported in a screening survey and a study questionnaire. Recovered participants in ImmuneRACE Cohort 3 were defined by two consecutive negative NP/OP PCR tests, clearance by a healthcare professional, or resolution of symptoms. In the prospective study, mobile phlebotomists collected whole blood, serum and a nasopharyngeal or oropharyngeal swab from each participant. Additional blood draws and questionnaires over an approximately 2-month period could optionally be provided by prospective study participants. Blood samples from the prospective study were shipped frozen or at room temperature prior to DNA extraction.

The sequence links TRBV10-3 to TRBJ1-6, with 11 bases matching TRBD1. This TCR derives from a woman aged 45 to 65 who had recovered from COVID-19. Sequencing was carried out using PBMCs or T cells enriched from blood (not recorded which). CDR3 region: CAISVSGTGGISPLHF. The sequence in DNA is TGTGCCATCAGTGTATCCGGGACAGGGGGGATTTCACCCCTCCACTTT.